At least ten counts were recorded for the clone carrying this T cell receptor beta chain. The data were obtained in a study of T cells after yellow fever vaccination. Study-level results: CD4 and CD8 compartments shared a small share of clonotypes, likely from convergent recombination.

Making TCR cDNA involved 5'RACE template switching, which added UMIs and a universal primer site. TCRdb re-called the 5' RACE reads with MiXCR, one entry per CDR3 protein. The sample yields tens of thousands of distinct CDR3 sequences, over 5.5% seen once. CDR3 length equals 13 residues. Germline CDR1 is SGHRS and CDR2 is YFSETQ. The V and J ends lost 3 bases and 4 bases respectively, with 10 bases between them. Sequencing used PBMCs, either bulk or a sorted T-cell subset (CD4+, CD8+, memory, or dextramer-sorted; not recorded which), obtained on the day of the yellow fever booster vaccination. This receptor was taken from a man aged 25-40 years who received the YFV17D yellow fever vaccine. The chain couples TRBV5-1 to TRBJ1-2; D might be TRBD1 (6 bases). DNA for the CDR3: TGCGCCAGCAGCTCGACAGGTTCCTATGGCTACACCTTC. It specifies CASSSTGSYGYTF. The complete variable domain, with remaining parts taken from reference TRBV5-1 and TRBJ1-2, reads KAGVTQTPRYLIKTRGQQVTLSCSPISGHRSVSWYQQTPGQGLQFLFEYFSETQRNKGNFPGRFSGRQFSNSRSEMNVSTLELGDSALYLCASSSTGSYGYTFGSGTRLTVV.